This T cell receptor (beta chain) was obtained from a study of tumor and adjacent non-tumor tissue in lung cancer. Regarding this clonotype: What it binds is unknown. One end of the junction does not line up with germline, which may come from a read error.

Three rounds of nested PCR, following a modified ARM-PCR protocol, produced the TCRbeta library. TCRdb redid the calling of the multiplex PCR reads with MiXCR, one entry per CDR3 protein. Among approximately 120,000 distinct CDR3 sequences listed, around 75% were seen once. Study observations and caveats: Shorter survival was associated with higher TCR diversity in tumors. Significantly higher TCR diversity was found in tumor than normal lung. In normal lung, the top 100 clones were significantly more dominant than in tumor.

The template was RNA from unsorted bulk tissue. The sequence was obtained from an older woman with non-small cell lung cancer. Sequencing was performed on lung tumor tissue.

The CDR3 DNA reads as TGCAGTGCCACAAGTGGGTGGGAGACAGATACGCACTGTTTT. Its protein is CSATSGWETDTHCF. The chain has TRBV20-1 and TRBJ2-3, with D possibly being TRBD1 or TRBD2 (5 bases each). The CDR3 has 14 amino acids. Looked up from germline, CDR1 is DFQATT and CDR2 is SNEGSKA (reference sequence).